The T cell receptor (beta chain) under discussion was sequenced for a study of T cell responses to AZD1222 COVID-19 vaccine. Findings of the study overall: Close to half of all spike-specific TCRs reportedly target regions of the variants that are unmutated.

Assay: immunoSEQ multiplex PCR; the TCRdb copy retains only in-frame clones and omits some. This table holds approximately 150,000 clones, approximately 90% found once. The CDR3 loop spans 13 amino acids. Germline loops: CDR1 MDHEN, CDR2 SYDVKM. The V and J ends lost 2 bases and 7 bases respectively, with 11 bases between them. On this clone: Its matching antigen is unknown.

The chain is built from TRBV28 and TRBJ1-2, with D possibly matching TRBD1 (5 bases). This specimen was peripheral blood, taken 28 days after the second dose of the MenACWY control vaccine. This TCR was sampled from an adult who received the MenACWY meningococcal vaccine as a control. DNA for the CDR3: TGTGCCAGCAGTTTAAGTCAGGGACGTGGCTACACCTTC. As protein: CASSLSQGRGYTF.